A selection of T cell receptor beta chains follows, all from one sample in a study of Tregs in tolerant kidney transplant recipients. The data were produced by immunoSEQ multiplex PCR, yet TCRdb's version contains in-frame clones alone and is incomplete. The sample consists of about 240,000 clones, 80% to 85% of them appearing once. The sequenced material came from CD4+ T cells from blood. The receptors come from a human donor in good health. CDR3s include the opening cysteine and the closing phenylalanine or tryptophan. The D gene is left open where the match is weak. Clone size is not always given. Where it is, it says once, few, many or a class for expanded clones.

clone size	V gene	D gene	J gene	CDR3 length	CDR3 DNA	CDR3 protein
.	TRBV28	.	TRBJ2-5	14	TGTGCCAGCACCGGTACCTGGGGCCGAGAGACCCAGTACTTC	CASTGTWGRETQYF
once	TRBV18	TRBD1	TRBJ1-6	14	TGTGCCAGCTCACCCGGGACAGTTCCATCACCCCTCCACTTT	CASSPGTVPSPLHF
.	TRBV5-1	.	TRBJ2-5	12	TGCGCCAGCAGCTTGGACGGAGAGACCCAGTACTTC	CASSLDGETQYF
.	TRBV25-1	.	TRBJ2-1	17	TGTGCCAGCAGTGAAGGGAAAGTGTGGGACGGGGGCGATGAGCAGTTCTTC	CASSEGKVWDGGDEQFF
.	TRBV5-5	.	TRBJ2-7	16	TGTGCCAGCAGCTTGGTAGGGGGGACGGTTGTCGGGGAGCAGTACTTC	CASSLVGGTVVGEQYF
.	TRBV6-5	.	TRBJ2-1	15	TGTGCCAGCAGTGCAGGGCATGATACCTACAATGAGCAGTTCTTC	CASSAGHDTYNEQFF
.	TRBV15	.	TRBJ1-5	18	TGTGCCACCAGCAGAGATATTGGGGTGAGGGGGGGGAATCAGCCCCAGCATTTT	CATSRDIGVRGGNQPQHF
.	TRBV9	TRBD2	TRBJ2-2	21	TGTGCCAGCAGCGTATTACCTCCGGGACTAGCGGGGGGGCCGATCACCGGGGAGCTGTTTTTT	CASSVLPPGLAGGPITGELFF
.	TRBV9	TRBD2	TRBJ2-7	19	TGTGCCAGCAGCGGATTCGCCGGGACTAGCGGGAGGGCGGGGTCGGAGCAGTACTTC	CASSGFAGTSGRAGSEQYF
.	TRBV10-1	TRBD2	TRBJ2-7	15	TGCGCCAGCAGTGAGAGCCTAGCGGGTGCCTACGAGCAGTACTTC	CASSESLAGAYEQYF
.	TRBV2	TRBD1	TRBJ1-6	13	TGTGCCAGCAGTACCGACAGGGGTTCACCCCTCCACTTT	CASSTDRGSPLHF
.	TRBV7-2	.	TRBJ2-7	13	TGTGCCAGCAGCTGGGACGTCTCCTACGAGCAGTACTTC	CASSWDVSYEQYF
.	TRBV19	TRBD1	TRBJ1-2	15	TGTGCCAGTAGTTCACTCCTCAGGGGGTGGTCTGGCTACACCTTC	CASSSLLRGWSGYTF
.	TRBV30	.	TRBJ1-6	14	TGTGCCTGGAGTGTGGTGGGGGGGAATTCACCCCTCCACTTT	CAWSVVGGNSPLHF
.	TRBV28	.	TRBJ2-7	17	TGTGCCAGCAGTCCCGGGGTTAGCGGTAAAATTCTCTACGAGCAGTACTTC	CASSPGVSGKILYEQYF
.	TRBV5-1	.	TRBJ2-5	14	TGCGCCAGCAGCGCCCTAGGGGGGATAGAGACCCAGTACTTC	CASSALGGIETQYF
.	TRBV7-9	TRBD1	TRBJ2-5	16	TGTGCCAGCAGCTCCACTCCGGGCAGGGGGCCAGAGACCCAGTACTTC	CASSSTPGRGPETQYF
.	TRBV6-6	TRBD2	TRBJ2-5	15	TGTGCCAGCAGCACCCCGACTAGCAGACAAGAGACCCAGTACTTC	CASSTPTSRQETQYF
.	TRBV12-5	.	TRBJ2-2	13	TGTGCTAGTGGTTTGTTCCCCACCGGGGAGCTGTTTTTT	CASGLFPTGELFF
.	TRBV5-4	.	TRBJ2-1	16	TGTGCCAGCAGCTTGCTCCCCCCGACTGGATACAATGAGCAGTTCTTC	CASSLLPPTGYNEQFF
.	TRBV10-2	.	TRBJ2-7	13	TGTGCCAGCAGTGTCGGCCGCGTCTACGAGCAGTACTTC	CASSVGRVYEQYF
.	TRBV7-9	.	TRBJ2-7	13	TGTGCCAGCAGCTTAGAGGGCCGCCTTGAGCAGTACTTC	CASSLEGRLEQYF
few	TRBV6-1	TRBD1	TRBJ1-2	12	TGTGCCAACGGACAGGGGGGCTATGGCTACACCTTC	CANGQGGYGYTF
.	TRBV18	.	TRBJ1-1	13	TGTGCCAGCTCCCCGGACGGTAACACTGAAGCTTTCTTT	CASSPDGNTEAFF
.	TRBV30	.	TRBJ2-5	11	TGTGCCTGGAGTGCACAAGGGACCCAGTACTTC	CAWSAQGTQYF
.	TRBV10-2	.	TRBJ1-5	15	TGCGCCAGCAGCCAGGAATCCTGGGGCAATCAGCCCCAGCATTTT	CASSQESWGNQPQHF
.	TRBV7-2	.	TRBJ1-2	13	TGTGCCAGCAGCCTTCCGGGACTACGGGGCTACACCTTC	CASSLPGLRGYTF
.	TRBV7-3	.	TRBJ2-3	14	TGTGCCAGCAGCTTAAATCCCCGCGGAGATACGCAGTATTTT	CASSLNPRGDTQYF
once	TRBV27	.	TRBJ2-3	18	TGTGCCAGCAGTCCCCGGGCGGGGGCGGCTACGAGGACAGATACGCAGTATTTT	CASSPRAGAATRTDTQYF
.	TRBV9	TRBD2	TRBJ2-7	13	TGTGCCAGCGGAGCGGGAGTCACCTACGAGCAGTACTTC	CASGAGVTYEQYF
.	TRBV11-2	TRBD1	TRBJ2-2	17	TGTGCCAGCACCCTTGACTTCAGGGGGTTGGACACCGGGGAGCTGTTTTTT	CASTLDFRGLDTGELFF
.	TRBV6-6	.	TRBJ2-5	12	TGTGCCAGCAGAAGGCCAGAGGAGACCCAGTACTTC	CASRRPEETQYF
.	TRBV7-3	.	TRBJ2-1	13	TGTGCCAGCAGCTTAGTGGGGGTCAATGAGCAGTTCTTC	CASSLVGVNEQFF
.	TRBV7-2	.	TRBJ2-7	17	TGTGCCAGCAGTCGACAGGGGGGTACGGGACTAGCCTACGAGCAGTACTTC	CASSRQGGTGLAYEQYF
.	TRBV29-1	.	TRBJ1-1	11	TGCAGCGTTGAAGCCCTCGGGAGTACTTTCTTT	CSVEALGSTFF
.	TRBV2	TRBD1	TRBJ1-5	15	TGTGCCAGCACCCCGGACAGGGAAGGCAATCAGCCCCAGCATTTT	CASTPDREGNQPQHF
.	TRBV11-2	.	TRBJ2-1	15	TGTGCCAGCAGCCGAAGCGTGGGGGGATCCAATGAGCAGTTCTTC	CASSRSVGGSNEQFF
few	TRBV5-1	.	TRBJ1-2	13	TGCGCCAGCAGCTTGGCTCAGCAGTATGGCTACACCTTC	CASSLAQQYGYTF
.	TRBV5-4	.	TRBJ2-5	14	TGTGCCAGCAGCTTGGGTTTGGAGGGGGAGACCCAGTACTTC	CASSLGLEGETQYF
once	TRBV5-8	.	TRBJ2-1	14	TGTGCCAGCAGCCCCGGGCAGAAGTACAATGAGCAGTTCTTC	CASSPGQKYNEQFF
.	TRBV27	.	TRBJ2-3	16	TGTGCCAGCACCAAAATCGGGGGGCCTAGCACAGATACGCAGTATTTT	CASTKIGGPSTDTQYF
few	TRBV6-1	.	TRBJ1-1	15	TGTGCCAGCAGTGCCCGGGACGGACTGAACACTGAAGCTTTCTTT	CASSARDGLNTEAFF
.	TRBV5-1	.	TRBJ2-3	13	TGCGCCAGCAGCCGGGACTCCACAGATACGCAGTATTTT	CASSRDSTDTQYF
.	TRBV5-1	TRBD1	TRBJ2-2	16	TGCGCCAGCAGCCAACAGGGCGGACAGGCAAACGGGGAGCTGTTTTTT	CASSQQGGQANGELFF
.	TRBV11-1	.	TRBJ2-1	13	TGTGCCAGCAGCTTAGGGCGCCACAATGAGCAGTTCTTC	CASSLGRHNEQFF
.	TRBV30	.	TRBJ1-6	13	TGTGCCTGGAGTGGGACAGTGGGTTCACCCCTTCACTTT	CAWSGTVGSPLHF
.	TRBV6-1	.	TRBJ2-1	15	TGTGCCAGCAGTGAAGCTCTCTCCGGAGGGTATGAGCAGTTCTTC	CASSEALSGGYEQFF
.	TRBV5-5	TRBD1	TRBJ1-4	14	TGTGCCAGCAGCAGACAGGGGGCTGGTGAAAAACTGTTTTTT	CASSRQGAGEKLFF